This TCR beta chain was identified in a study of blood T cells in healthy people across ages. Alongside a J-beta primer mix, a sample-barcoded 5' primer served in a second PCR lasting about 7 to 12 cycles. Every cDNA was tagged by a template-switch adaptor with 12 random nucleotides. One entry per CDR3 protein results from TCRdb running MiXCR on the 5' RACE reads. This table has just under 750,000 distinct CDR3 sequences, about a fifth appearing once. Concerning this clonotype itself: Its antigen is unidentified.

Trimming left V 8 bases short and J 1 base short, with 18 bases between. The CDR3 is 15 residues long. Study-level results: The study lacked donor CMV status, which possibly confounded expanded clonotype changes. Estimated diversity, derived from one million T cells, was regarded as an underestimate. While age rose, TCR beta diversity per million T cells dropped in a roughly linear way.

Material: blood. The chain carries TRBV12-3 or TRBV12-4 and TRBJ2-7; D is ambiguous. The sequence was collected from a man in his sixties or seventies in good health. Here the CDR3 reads CASGPSLAGSYEQYF. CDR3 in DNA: TGTGCCAGCGGCCCATCTCTTGCAGGATCCTACGAGCAGTACTTC.